This T cell receptor beta chain is drawn from a study of cytomegalovirus exposure and HLA in healthy donors. This PCR relied on a set of 60 Vbeta primers and 13 Jbeta primers. The assay was immunoSEQ multiplex PCR, and TCRdb's table has in-frame clones only and misses some. The sample lists roughly 300,000 clones, about nine tenths occurring once. The CDR3 has 13 amino acids. The germline V gene encodes CDR1 SGHVS and CDR2 FQNEAQ. Trimming removed 4 bases from V and 4 bases from J, with 10 bases in between. This receptor was identified in a man aged 35 to 55 in good health and CMV-seropositive. Sequenced sample: PBMCs. The V call is TRBV7-8, the J call TRBJ1-2; D is uncertain. CDR3 nucleotide sequence: TGTGCCAGCAGCTCTCCCCGGGGCTATGGCTACACCTTC. Translating it yields CASSSPRGYGYTF.